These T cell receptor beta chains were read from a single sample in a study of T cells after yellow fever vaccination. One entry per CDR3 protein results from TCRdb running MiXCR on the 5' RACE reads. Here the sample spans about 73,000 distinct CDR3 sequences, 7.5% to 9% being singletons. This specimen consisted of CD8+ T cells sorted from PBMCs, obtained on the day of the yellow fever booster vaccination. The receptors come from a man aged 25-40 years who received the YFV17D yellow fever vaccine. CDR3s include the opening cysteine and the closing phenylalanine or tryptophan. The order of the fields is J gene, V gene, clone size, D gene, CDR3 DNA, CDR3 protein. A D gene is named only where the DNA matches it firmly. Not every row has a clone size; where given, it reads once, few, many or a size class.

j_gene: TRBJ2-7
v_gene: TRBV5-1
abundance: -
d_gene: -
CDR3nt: TGCGCCAGCAGCTTTGGCGAGCAGTACTTC
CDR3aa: CASSFGEQYF

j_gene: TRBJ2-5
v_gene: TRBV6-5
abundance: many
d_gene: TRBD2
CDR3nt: TGTGCCAGCAGCAGCACGGGAGGTGGGCTTTTAGAGACCCAGTACTTC
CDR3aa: CASSSTGGGLLETQYF

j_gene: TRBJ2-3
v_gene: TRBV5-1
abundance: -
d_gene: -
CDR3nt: TGCGCCAGCAGCTTGCGGTTGAGAGGTCGGAGCACAGATACGCAGTATTTT
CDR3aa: CASSLRLRGRSTDTQYF

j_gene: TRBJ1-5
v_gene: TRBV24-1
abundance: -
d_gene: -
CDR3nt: TGTGCCACCGATACAGGTGATAGCAATCAGCCCCAGCATTTT
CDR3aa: CATDTGDSNQPQHF

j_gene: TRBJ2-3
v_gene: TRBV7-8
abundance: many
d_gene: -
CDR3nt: TGTGCCAGCAGCTTAGAGGTGTTAGATACGCAGTATTTT
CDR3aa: CASSLEVLDTQYF

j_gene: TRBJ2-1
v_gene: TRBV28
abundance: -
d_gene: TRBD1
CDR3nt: TGTGCCAGCACCCGACAGGGTTCCTACAATGAGCAGTTCTTC
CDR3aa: CASTRQGSYNEQFF

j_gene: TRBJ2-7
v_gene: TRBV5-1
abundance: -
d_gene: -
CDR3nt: TGCGCCAGCAGCTCTTGGGACGGCCCCTACGAGCAGTACTTC
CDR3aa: CASSSWDGPYEQYF

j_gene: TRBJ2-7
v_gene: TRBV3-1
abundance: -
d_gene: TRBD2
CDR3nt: TGTGCCAGCAGCCAAGCTAGCGGGAGCTCCTACGAGCAGTACTTC
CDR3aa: CASSQASGSSYEQYF

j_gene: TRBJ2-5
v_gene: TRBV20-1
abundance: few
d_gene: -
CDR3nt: TGCAGTGCTAGGGGGGCAACCCCGGGAGAGACCCAGTACTTC
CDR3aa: CSARGATPGETQYF

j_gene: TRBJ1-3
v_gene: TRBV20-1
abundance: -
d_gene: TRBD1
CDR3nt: TGCAGTGCTAGAAGGACAGGGACTGGAAACACCATATATTTT
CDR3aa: CSARRTGTGNTIYF

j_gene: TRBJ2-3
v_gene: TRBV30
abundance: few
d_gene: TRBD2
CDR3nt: TGTGCCTGGAGTGGAGGCGGGAGTAGCATAGATACGCAGTATTTT
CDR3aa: CAWSGGGSSIDTQYF

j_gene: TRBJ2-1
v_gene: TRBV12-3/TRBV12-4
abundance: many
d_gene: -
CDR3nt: TGTGCCAGCAGTTTAGGGGGCTACTCCTACAATGAGCAGTTCTTC
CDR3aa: CASSLGGYSYNEQFF

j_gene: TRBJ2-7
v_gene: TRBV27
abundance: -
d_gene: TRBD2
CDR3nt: TGTGCCAGCCGACAGGGACTAGCGGGAGGGCCCTACAGCGAGCAGTACTTC
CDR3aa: CASRQGLAGGPYSEQYF

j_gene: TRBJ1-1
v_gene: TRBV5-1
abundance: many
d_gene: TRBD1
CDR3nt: TGCGCCAGCAGCTGGGGGACAGGGAACACTGAAGCTTTCTTT
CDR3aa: CASSWGTGNTEAFF

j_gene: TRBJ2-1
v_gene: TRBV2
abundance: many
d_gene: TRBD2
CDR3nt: TGTGCCAGCACCAGCGGGGCTTACAATGAGCAGTTCTTC
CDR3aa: CASTSGAYNEQFF

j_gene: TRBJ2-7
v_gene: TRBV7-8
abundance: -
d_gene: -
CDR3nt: TGTGCCAGCAGCTTAGCGCAGAGGTACGAGCAGTACTTC
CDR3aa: CASSLAQRYEQYF

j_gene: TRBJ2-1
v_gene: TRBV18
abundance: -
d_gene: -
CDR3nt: TGTGCCAGCTCACCACGAAGCGAATACTACAATGAGCAGTTCTTC
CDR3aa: CASSPRSEYYNEQFF

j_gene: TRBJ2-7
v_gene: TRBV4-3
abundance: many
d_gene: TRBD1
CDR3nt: TGCGCCAGCAGCCAAGATCCGGGACAGGGTATCGACGAGCAGTACTTC
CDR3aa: CASSQDPGQGIDEQYF

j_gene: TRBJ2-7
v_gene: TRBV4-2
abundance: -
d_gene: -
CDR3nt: TGTGCCAGCAGCCGTTTACAGGGTGAAGAGCAGTACTTC
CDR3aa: CASSRLQGEEQYF

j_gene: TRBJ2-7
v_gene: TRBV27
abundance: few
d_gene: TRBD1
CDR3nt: TGTGCCAGCAGTTGGGGGACAGCCTACGAGCAGTACTTC
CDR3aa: CASSWGTAYEQYF

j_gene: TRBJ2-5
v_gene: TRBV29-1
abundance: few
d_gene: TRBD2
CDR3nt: TGCAGCGTTGAAGACCCCTATAGCGGGAGAGGGGAAGAGACCCAGTACTTC
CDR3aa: CSVEDPYSGRGEETQYF

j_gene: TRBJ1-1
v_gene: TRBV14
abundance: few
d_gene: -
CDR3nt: TGTGCCAGCAGCCAAGTGGAGGGCACTGAAGCTTTCTTT
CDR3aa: CASSQVEGTEAFF

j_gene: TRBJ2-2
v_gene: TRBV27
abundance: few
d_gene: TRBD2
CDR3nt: TGTGCCAGCAGAAACCCCGGGACTAGCGGGATGTCCGGGGAGCTGTTTTTT
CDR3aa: CASRNPGTSGMSGELFF

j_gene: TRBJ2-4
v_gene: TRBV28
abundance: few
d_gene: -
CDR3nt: TGTGCCAGCAGTCACCTCGACGGGGAAGAGAGTGGGGGAAACATTCAGTACTTC
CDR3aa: CASSHLDGEESGGNIQYF

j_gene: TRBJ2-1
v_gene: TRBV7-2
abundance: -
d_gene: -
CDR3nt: TGTGCCAGCAGCTCTACGGGAACGGACGAGCAGTTCTTC
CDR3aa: CASSSTGTDEQFF

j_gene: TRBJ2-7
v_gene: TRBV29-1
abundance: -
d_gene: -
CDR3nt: TGCAGCGTTGGGGCGGGATCCTACGAGCAGTACTTC
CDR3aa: CSVGAGSYEQYF

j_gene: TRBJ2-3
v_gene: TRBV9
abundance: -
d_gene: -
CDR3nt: TGTGCCAGCAGCGTGTGGGCGGGCGGCACAGATACGCAGTATTTT
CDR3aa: CASSVWAGGTDTQYF

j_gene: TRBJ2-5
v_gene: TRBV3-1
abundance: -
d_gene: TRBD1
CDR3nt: TGTGCCAGCAGCGGGTTAGGTTCAGCGGGATTGAAGACAGGGGGCGAAGAGACCCAGTACTTC
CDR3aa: CASSGLGSAGLKTGGEETQYF